This is a list of T cell receptor beta chains from one sample in a study of blood T cell repertoires in COVID-19. Sequenced by immunoSEQ multiplex PCR; TCRdb stores in-frame clones only, minus some. The sample has under 200,000 clones, 75% to 85% seen once. Sequencing was performed on peripheral blood. Receptors originate from a human donor in a cohort sampled during active COVID-19. Each CDR3 is given with its conserved first and last residue. The D gene is left open where the match is weak. Only some rows state a clone size, as once, few, many or a class for expanded clones.

d_call cdr3_length j_call clone_size v_call cdr3_aa cdr3_nt
TRBD1 16 TRBJ1-2 - TRBV19 CASLDRAVRTNYGYTF TGTGCCAGTCTTGACAGGGCGGTTCGGACTAACTATGGCTACACCTTC
- 15 TRBJ2-7 - TRBV6-2/TRBV6-3 CASSYSFRGAYEQYF TGTGCCAGCAGTTACTCTTTCAGGGGGGCGTATGAGCAGTACTTC
- 14 TRBJ1-1 many TRBV19 CASSIARGGTEAFF TGTGCCAGTAGTATCGCCCGGGGTGGGACTGAAGCTTTCTTT
- 16 TRBJ2-7 - TRBV6-5 CASSYSPIAVTYEQYF TGTGCCAGCAGTTACTCCCCCATCGCGGTTACCTACGAGCAGTACTTC
TRBD1 14 TRBJ2-7 - TRBV2 CASSGTGGDPEQYF TGTGCCAGCAGTGGGACAGGGGGCGACCCCGAGCAGTACTTC
TRBD2 17 TRBJ2-1 once TRBV3-1/TRBV3-2 CASSQDLLAGGHGEQFF TGTGCCAGCAGCCAAGATCTACTAGCGGGAGGACATGGGGAGCAGTTCTTC
TRBD1 15 TRBJ1-5 few TRBV15 CATSRDGGQGLPQHF TGTGCCACCAGCAGAGATGGGGGACAGGGGCTTCCCCAGCATTTT
- 12 TRBJ2-7 - TRBV7-8 CASSSDMQEQYF TGTGCCAGCAGCTCGGACATGCAAGAGCAGTACTTC
- 15 TRBJ1-6 - TRBV5-1 CASSLEGVYNSPLHF TGCGCCAGCAGCTTGGAGGGGGTTTATAATTCACCCCTCCACTTT
- 18 TRBJ2-6 - TRBV7-9 CASSLVFLGTQGANVLTF TGTGCCAGCAGCTTAGTGTTTCTAGGCACGCAGGGGGCCAACGTCCTGACTTTC
TRBD1 15 TRBJ2-2 - TRBV5-1 CASSPQGVNTGELFF TGCGCCAGCAGTCCTCAGGGGGTGAACACCGGGGAGCTGTTTTTT
TRBD1 15 TRBJ1-1 - TRBV13 CASSPGTGGYTEAFF TGTGCCAGCAGCCCAGGGACAGGGGGCTACACTGAAGCTTTCTTT
TRBD1 15 TRBJ1-4 - TRBV4-2 CASSQDQAGGEKLFF TGTGCCAGCAGCCAAGATCAGGCAGGGGGAGAAAAACTGTTTTTT
TRBD1 14 TRBJ1-1 - TRBV5-1 CASSNRQGVTEAFF TGCGCCAGCAGCAACAGACAGGGTGTCACTGAAGCTTTCTTT
- 15 TRBJ1-5 - TRBV27 CASSLALASNQPQHF TGTGCCAGCAGCCTTGCCTTGGCAAGCAATCAGCCCCAGCATTTT
- 15 TRBJ1-2 few TRBV9 CASSVGGETNYGYTF TGTGCCAGCAGCGTAGGGGGGGAGACTAACTATGGCTACACCTTC
TRBD1 15 TRBJ1-2 few TRBV3-1/TRBV3-2 CASSQVPGQGLGYTF TGTGCCAGCAGCCAAGTCCCGGGACAGGGGCTTGGCTACACCTTC
- 14 TRBJ2-7 - TRBV10-1 CASSAAAGLGEQYF TGCGCCAGCAGTGCGGCGGCAGGGCTTGGCGAGCAGTACTTC
- 13 TRBJ2-7 - TRBV19 CASSPGLSYEQYF TGTGCCAGTAGTCCCGGACTGTCCTACGAGCAGTACTTC
- 12 TRBJ1-1 - TRBV5-4 CASSPGGTEAFF TGTGCCAGCAGCCCGGGAGGCACTGAAGCTTTCTTT
TRBD1 14 TRBJ1-4 - TRBV5-4 CASSSQGPNEKLFF TGTGCCAGCAGCTCACAGGGGCCTAATGAAAAACTGTTTTTT
TRBD1 15 TRBJ1-5 - TRBV6-5 CASSYRQGAHQPQHF TGTGCCAGCAGTTACCGGCAGGGGGCCCATCAGCCCCAGCATTTT
- 12 TRBJ2-7 - TRBV3-1/TRBV3-2 CASSQVEDEQYF TGTGCCAGCAGCCAGGTTGAGGACGAGCAGTACTTC
- 15 TRBJ2-2 - TRBV27 CASSTERVGTGELFF TGTGCCAGCAGCACCGAGAGGGTAGGGACCGGGGAGCTGTTTTTT
- 12 TRBJ2-7 few TRBV11-2 CASSLAGREQYF TGTGCCAGCAGCTTAGCAGGCCGCGAGCAGTACTTC